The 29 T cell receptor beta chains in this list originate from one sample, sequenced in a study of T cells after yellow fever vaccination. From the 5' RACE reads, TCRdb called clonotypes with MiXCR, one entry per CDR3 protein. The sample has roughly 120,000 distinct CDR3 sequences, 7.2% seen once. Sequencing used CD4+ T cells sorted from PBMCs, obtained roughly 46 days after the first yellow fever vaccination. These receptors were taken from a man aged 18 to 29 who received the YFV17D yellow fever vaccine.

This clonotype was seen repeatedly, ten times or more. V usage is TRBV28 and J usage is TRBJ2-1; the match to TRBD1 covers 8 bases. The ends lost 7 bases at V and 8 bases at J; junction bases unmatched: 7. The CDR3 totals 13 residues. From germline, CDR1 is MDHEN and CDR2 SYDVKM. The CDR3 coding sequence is TGTGCCAGCATGAGGTCAGGGGGCCATGAGCAGTTCTTC. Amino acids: CASMRSGGHEQFF.

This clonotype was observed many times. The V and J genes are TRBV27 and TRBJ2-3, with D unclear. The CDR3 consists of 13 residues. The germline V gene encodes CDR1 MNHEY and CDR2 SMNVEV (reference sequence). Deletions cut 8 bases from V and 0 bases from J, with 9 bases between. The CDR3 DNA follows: TGTGCCAGCGAACAAGGTAGCACAGATACGCAGTATTTT. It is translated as CASEQGSTDTQYF.

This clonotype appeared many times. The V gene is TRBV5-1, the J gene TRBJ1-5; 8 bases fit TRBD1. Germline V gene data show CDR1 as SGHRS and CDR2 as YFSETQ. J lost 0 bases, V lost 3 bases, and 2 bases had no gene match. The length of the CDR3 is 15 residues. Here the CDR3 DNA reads TGCGCCAGCAGCTATGGGACAGGTAGCAATCAGCCCCAGCATTTT. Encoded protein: CASSYGTGSNQPQHF.

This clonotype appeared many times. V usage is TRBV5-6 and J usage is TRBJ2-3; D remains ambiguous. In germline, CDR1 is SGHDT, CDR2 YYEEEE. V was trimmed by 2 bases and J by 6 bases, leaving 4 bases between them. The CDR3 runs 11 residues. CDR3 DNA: TGTGCCAGCAGCTTTCTGGATACGCAGTATTTT. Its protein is CASSFLDTQYF.

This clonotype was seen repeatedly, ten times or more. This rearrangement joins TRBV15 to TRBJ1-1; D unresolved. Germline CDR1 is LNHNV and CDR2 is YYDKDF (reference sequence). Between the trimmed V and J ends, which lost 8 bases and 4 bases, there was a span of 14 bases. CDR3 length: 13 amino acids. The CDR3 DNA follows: TGTGCCACCGGCGCGCGGGTGGGCACTGAAGCTTTCTTT. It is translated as CATGARVGTEAFF.

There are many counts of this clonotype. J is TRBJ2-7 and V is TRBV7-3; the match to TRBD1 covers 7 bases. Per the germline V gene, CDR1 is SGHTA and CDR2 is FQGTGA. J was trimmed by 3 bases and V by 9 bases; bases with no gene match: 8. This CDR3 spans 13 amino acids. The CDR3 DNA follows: TGTGCCAGAAGGACAGGAACAATCTACGAGCAGTACTTC. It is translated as CARRTGTIYEQYF.

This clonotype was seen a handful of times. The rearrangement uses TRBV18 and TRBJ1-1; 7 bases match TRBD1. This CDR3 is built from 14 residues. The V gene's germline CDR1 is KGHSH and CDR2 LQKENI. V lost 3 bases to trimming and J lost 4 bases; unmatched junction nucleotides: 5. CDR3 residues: CASSPADRVTEAFF. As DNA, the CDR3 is TGTGCCAGCTCACCGGCTGACAGGGTCACTGAAGCTTTCTTT.

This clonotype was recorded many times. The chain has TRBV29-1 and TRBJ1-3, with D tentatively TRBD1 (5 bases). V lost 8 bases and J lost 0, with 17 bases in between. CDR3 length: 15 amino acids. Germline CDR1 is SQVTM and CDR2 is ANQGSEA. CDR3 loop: CSPTMGGTSGNTIYF. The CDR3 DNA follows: TGCAGCCCGACTATGGGGGGAACCTCTGGAAACACCATATATTTT.

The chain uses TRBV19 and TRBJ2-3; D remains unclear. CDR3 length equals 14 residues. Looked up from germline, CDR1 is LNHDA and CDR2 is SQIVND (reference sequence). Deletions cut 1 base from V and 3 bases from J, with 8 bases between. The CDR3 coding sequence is TGTGCCAGTAGTATAGTGGGATCTACAGATACGCAGTATTTT. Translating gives CASSIVGSTDTQYF.

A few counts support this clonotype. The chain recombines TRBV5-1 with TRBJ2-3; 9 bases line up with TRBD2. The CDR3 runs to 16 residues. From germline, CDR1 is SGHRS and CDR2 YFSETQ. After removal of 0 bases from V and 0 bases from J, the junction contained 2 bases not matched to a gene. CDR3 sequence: CASSLDLAGSTDTQYF. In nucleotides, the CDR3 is TGCGCCAGCAGCTTGGATCTAGCGGGGAGCACAGATACGCAGTATTTT.

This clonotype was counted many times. The CDR3 sequence is CASSRGVDSGANVLTF. In DNA, the CDR3 is TGTGCCAGCAGCCGAGGGGTAGACTCTGGGGCCAACGTCCTGACTTTC. J is TRBJ2-6 and V is TRBV9; D possibly uses TRBD1 or TRBD2 (5 bases each). V dropped 4 bases and J dropped 0 bases, with 11 bases sitting between them. Germline V gene data show CDR1 as SGDLS and CDR2 as YYNGEE. The CDR3 has 16 amino acids.

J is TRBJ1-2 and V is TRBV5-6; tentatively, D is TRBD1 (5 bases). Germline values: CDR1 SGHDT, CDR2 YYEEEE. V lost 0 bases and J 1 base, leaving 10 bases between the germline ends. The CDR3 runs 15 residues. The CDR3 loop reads CASSLGLQDNYGYTF. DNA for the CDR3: TGTGCCAGCAGCTTGGGCCTACAGGATAACTATGGCTACACCTTC.

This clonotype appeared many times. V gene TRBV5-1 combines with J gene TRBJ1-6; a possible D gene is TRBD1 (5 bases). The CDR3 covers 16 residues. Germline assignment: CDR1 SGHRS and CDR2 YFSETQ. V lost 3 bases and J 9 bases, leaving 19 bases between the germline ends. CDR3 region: CASSSGVGTVGSPLHF. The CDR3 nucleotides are TGCGCCAGCAGCTCTGGAGTTGGGACGGTGGGTTCACCCCTCCACTTT.

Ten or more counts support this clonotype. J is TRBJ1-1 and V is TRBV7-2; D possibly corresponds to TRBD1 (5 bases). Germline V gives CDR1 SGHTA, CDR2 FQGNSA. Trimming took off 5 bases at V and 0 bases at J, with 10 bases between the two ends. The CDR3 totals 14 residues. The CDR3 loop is CASSPAGVNTEAFF. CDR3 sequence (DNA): TGTGCCAGCAGCCCCGCGGGGGTGAACACTGAAGCTTTCTTT.

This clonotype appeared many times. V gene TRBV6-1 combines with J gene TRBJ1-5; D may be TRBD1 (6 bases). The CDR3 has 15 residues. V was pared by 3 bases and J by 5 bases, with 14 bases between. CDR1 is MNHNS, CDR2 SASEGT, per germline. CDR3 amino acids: CASSERWGLDQPQHF. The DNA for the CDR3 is TGTGCCAGCAGTGAGAGGTGGGGGCTGGATCAGCCCCAGCATTTT.

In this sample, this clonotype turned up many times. The CDR3 reads CASSYLGGAAGANVLTF. The DNA for the CDR3 is TGTGCCAGCAGCTACCTAGGGGGAGCCGCCGGGGCCAACGTCCTGACTTTC. This chain links TRBV11-2 with TRBJ2-6, with D perhaps TRBD1 (6 bases). The CDR3 covers 17 residues. Germline values: CDR1 SGHAT, CDR2 FQNNGV. V lost 4 bases and J lost 4, with 17 bases in between.

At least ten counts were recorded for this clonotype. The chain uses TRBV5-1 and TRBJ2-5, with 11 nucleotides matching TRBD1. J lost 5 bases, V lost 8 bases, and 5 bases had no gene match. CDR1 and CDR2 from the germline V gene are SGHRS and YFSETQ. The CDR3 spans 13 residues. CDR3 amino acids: CASGQGAGETQYF. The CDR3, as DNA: TGCGCCAGTGGACAGGGGGCTGGGGAGACCCAGTACTTC.

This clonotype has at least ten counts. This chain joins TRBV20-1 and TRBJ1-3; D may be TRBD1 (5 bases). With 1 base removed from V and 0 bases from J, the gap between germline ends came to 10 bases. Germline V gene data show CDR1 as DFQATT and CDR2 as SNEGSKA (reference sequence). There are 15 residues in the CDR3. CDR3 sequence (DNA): TGCAGTGCTAGAGTGGCCCAGGGCTCTGGAAACACCATATATTTT. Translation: CSARVAQGSGNTIYF.

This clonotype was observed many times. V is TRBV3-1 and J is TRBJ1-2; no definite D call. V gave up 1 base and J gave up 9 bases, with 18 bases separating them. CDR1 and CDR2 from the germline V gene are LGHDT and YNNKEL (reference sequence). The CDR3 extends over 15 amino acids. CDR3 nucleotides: TGTGCCAGCAGCCAAGGATGGCCAGGTGGTCCCAGCTACACCTTC. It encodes CASSQGWPGGPSYTF.

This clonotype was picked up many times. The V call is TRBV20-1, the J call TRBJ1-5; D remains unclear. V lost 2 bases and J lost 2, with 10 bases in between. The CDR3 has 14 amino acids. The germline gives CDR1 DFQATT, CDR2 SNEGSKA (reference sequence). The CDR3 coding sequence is TGCAGTGCTAGACTTCCGAGAGGCAATCAGCCCCAGCATTTT. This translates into CSARLPRGNQPQHF.

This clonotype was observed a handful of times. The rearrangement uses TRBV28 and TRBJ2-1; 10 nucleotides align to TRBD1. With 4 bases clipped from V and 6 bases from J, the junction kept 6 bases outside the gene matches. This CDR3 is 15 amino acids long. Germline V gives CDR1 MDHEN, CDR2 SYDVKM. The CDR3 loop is CASSSWTGGFNEQFF. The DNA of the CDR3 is TGTGCCAGCAGTTCCTGGACAGGGGGTTTCAATGAGCAGTTCTTC.

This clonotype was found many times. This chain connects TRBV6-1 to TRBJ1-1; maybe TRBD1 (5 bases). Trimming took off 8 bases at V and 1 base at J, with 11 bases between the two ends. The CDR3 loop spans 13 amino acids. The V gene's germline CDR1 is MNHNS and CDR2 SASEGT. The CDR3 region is CASGARKNTEAFF. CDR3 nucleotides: TGTGCCAGCGGGGCCAGAAAGAACACTGAAGCTTTCTTT.

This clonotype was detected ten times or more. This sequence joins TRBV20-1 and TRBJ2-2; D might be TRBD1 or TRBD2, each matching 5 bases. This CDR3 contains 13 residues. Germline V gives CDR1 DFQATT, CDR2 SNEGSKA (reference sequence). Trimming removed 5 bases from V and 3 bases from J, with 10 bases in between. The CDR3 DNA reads TGCAGTGCTCGGGACCGCTACACCGGGGAGCTGTTTTTT. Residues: CSARDRYTGELFF.

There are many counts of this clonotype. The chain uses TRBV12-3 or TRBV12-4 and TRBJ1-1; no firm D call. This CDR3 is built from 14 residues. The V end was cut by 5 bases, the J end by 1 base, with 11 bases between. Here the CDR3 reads CASSIRTGNTEAFF. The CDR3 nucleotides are TGTGCCAGCAGTATTAGGACGGGGAACACTGAAGCTTTCTTT.

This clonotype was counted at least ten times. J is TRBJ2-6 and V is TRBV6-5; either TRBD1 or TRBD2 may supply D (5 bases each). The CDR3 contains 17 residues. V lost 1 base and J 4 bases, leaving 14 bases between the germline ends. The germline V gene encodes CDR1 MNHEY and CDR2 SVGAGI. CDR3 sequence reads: CASSYFGAPRGANVLTF. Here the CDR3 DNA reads TGTGCCAGCAGTTACTTCGGGGCTCCTCGAGGGGCCAACGTCCTGACTTTC.

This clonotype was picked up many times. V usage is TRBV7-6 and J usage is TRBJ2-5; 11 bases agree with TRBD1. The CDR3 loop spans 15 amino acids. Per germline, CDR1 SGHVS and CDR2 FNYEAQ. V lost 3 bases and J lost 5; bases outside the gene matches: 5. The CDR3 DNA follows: TGTGCCAGCAGCTTTTGGACAGGGGGCAGTGAGACCCAGTACTTC. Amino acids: CASSFWTGGSETQYF.

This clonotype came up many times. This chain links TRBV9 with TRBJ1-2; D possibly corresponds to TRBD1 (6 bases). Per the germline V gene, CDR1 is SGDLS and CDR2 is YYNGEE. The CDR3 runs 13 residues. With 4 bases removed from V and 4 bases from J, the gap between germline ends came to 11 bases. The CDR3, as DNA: TGTGCCAGCAGCACCCAGACAGGCTATGGCTACACCTTC. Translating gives CASSTQTGYGYTF.

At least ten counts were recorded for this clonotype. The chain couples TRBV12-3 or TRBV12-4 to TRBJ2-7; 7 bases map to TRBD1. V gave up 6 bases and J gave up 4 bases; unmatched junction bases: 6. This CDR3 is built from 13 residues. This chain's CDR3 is CASSPGTEYEQYF. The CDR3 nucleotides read TGTGCCAGCAGCCCCGGGACAGAATACGAGCAGTACTTC.

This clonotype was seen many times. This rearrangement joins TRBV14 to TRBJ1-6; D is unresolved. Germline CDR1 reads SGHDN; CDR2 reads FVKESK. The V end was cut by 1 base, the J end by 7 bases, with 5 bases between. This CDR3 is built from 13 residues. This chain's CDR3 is CASSQGENSPLHF. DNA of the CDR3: TGTGCCAGCAGCCAAGGGGAAAATTCACCCCTCCACTTT. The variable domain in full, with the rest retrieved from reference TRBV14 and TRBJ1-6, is EAGVTQFPSHSVIEKGQTVTLRCDPISGHDNLYWYRRVMGKEIKFLLHFVKESKQDESGMPNNRFLAERTGGTYSTLKVQPAELEDSGVYFCASSQGENSPLHFGNGTRLTVT.